Below are 6 T cell receptor beta chains sequenced from a single sample in a study of blood T cell repertoires in COVID-19. Sequencing used immunoSEQ multiplex PCR; TCRdb keeps in-frame clones, though not all of them. The table includes around 110,000 clones, around 82% detected once. Sequenced material: peripheral blood. These TCRs come from a human donor in a cohort sampled during active COVID-19.

The chain uses TRBV6-6 and TRBJ2-2; D is unclear. Germline CDR1 reads MNHNY; CDR2 reads SVGAGI (reference sequence). The CDR3 is 13 amino acids. The V end was cut by 6 bases, the J end by 6 bases, with 11 bases between. The CDR3 region has the DNA TGTGCCAGCAGACAAACTCAGGCCGGGGAGCTGTTTTTT. Protein product: CASRQTQAGELFF.

V gene TRBV7-3 combines with J gene TRBJ2-1; D is uncertain. Trimming took 1 base from V and 5 from J, leaving 9 bases between them. Per the germline V gene, CDR1 is SGHTA and CDR2 is FQGTGA. This CDR3 region has 14 residues. The CDR3 DNA sequence: TGTGCCAGCAGCTTAAATCCAGGTGACAATGAGCAGTTCTTC. Translating gives CASSLNPGDNEQFF.

Here the CDR3 DNA reads TGCAGCGTTATGGGACAGTCGAACACTGAAGCTTTCTTT. Encoded protein: CSVMGQSNTEAFF. The chain links TRBV29-1 to TRBJ1-1; 7 positions agree with TRBD1. Germline loops: CDR1 SQVTM, CDR2 ANQGSEA. This CDR3 contains 13 residues. V was pared by 5 bases and J by 1 base, with 4 bases of the junction left unmatched.

The J gene is TRBJ2-5, the V gene TRBV11-2, with TRBD1 as a possible D gene (6 bases). With 3 bases removed from V and 3 bases from J, the gap between germline ends came to 11 bases. Germline CDR1 reads SGHAT; CDR2 reads FQNNGV. The CDR3 contains 14 residues. The CDR3 here is CASSFRTAEETQYF. CDR3 in DNA: TGTGCCAGCAGCTTCCGGACAGCCGAAGAGACCCAGTACTTC.

The J gene is TRBJ2-7, the V gene TRBV24-1; D is possibly TRBD1 (5 bases). The CDR3 length is 13 residues. V was clipped by 3 bases and J by 4 bases, with 9 bases between them. Per germline, CDR1 KGHDR and CDR2 SFDVKD. Here the CDR3 reads CATSDTDRYEQYF. For the CDR3, the DNA is TGTGCCACCAGTGATACCGACAGATACGAGCAGTACTTC.

The V gene is TRBV5-1, the J gene TRBJ1-1; weak D call: TRBD1 (5 bases). There are 15 residues in the CDR3. Germline assignment: CDR1 SGHRS and CDR2 YFSETQ. With 1 base removed from V and 7 bases from J, the gap between germline ends came to 17 bases. CDR3 sequence: CASSLSGISGLEAFF. DNA of the CDR3: TGCGCCAGCAGCTTGTCTGGGATATCGGGACTTGAAGCTTTCTTT.